This T cell receptor beta chain originates from a study of blood T cell repertoires in COVID-19. For the study at large: Sample material is recorded as cDNA or gDNA derived from T cells, B-cell-depleted T cells, or PBMCs.

Authors' processing steps: Researchers report that nucleated cell counts were estimated from reference gene primer amplification. Produced via immunoSEQ multiplex PCR; TCRdb's table is partial and in-frame only. That table furnishes V, J and clone size, whereas the DNA furnished D and trimming. This sample has about 140,000 clones, with approximately 80% found just once. The CDR3 sequence is 16 residues long. Per germline, CDR1 SGHTA and CDR2 FQGNSA. Trimming stripped 1 base from V and 6 bases from J, with 16 bases between. The genes are TRBV7-2 and TRBJ1-5; perhaps TRBD1 as D (6 bases). The specimen sequenced was peripheral blood. This clonotype originated in a human donor in a cohort sampled during active COVID-19. The CDR3 nucleotides read TGTGCCAGCAGCTTAGGTGACGGGGGGCGGGTTCAGCCCCAGCATTTT. Its translation is CASSLGDGGRVQPQHF.